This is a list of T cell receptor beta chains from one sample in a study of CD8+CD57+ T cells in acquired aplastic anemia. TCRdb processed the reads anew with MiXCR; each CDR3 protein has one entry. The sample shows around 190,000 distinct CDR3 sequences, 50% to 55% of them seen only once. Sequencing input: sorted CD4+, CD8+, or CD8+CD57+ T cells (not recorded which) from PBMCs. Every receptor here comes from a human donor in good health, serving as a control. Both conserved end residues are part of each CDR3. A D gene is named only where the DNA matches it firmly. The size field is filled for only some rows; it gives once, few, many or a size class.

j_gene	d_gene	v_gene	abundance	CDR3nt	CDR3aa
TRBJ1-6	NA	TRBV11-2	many	TGTGCCAGCAGCTTATGGGGTATGGGTTCACCCCTCCACTTT	CASSLWGMGSPLHF
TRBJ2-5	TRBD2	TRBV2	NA	TGTGCCAGCAGCCCCGGGGGGGGGCCATGGGAGGAGACCCAGCACTTC	CASSPGGGPWEETQHF
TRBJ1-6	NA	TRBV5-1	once	TGCGCCAGCAGCTTGGCCTGGTCACAGGCGGGTTCACCCCTCCACTTT	CASSLAWSQAGSPLHF
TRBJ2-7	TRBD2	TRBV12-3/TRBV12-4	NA	TGTGCCAGCAGTTTACCCGGACTAGCGGGAGGGCCCTACGAGCAGTACTTC	CASSLPGLAGGPYEQYF
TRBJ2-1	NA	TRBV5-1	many	TGCGCCAGCAGCTTGGCGGGGTGGTCCAATGAGCAGTTCTTC	CASSLAGWSNEQFF
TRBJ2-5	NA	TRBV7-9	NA	TGTGCCAGCAGCAGGCCACCCGTTGAGACCCAGTACTTC	CASSRPPVETQYF
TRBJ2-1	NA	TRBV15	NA	TGTGCCACCAGCAGAGATCAGGCGAGTGAGCAGTTCTTC	CATSRDQASEQFF
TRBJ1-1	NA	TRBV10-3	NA	TGTGCCATCAGTAGAATGGAGAACACTGAAGCTTTCTTT	CAISRMENTEAFF
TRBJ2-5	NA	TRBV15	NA	TGTGCCACCAGCAGAGTTTCCGGGACCCAGTACTTC	CATSRVSGTQYF
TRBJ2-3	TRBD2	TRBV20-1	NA	TGCAGTGCTAGAGCGGGAGGGGGCACAGATACGCAGTATTTT	CSARAGGGTDTQYF
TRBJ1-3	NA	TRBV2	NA	TGTGCCAGCAGCCTTATGGCCGGAAACACCATATATTTT	CASSLMAGNTIYF
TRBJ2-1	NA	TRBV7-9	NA	TGTGCCAGCAGCTTAGGAGAGCAGTTCTTC	CASSLGEQFF
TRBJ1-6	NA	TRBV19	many	TGTGCCAGTTCTAGTTCCCCCTTAAGTTCACCCCTCCACTTT	CASSSSPLSSPLHF
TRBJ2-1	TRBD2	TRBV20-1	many	TGCAGTGCTAGAGGTACGGCGGGGGACTACAATGAGCAGTTCTTC	CSARGTAGDYNEQFF
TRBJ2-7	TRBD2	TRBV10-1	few	TGCGCCAGCAGTGATGGCGGGGGGGCTTGGTACGAGCAGTACTTC	CASSDGGGAWYEQYF
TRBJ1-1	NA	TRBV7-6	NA	TGTGCCAGCATGTGGGGTTTCACTGAAGCTTTCTTT	CASMWGFTEAFF
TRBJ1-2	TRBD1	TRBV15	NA	TGTGCCACCAGCAGAGATACAGGGGTCCTAGATGGCTACACCTTC	CATSRDTGVLDGYTF
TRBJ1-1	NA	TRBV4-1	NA	TGCGCCAGCAGCCAAGGGGGCCTGAACACTGAAGCTTTCTTT	CASSQGGLNTEAFF
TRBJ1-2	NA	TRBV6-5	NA	TGTGCCAGCAGTTTCCCGGGATGGGGCTACACCTTC	CASSFPGWGYTF
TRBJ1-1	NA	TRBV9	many	TGTGCCAGCAGCGTAGGAGGCCATGGGAACACTGAAGCTTTCTTT	CASSVGGHGNTEAFF